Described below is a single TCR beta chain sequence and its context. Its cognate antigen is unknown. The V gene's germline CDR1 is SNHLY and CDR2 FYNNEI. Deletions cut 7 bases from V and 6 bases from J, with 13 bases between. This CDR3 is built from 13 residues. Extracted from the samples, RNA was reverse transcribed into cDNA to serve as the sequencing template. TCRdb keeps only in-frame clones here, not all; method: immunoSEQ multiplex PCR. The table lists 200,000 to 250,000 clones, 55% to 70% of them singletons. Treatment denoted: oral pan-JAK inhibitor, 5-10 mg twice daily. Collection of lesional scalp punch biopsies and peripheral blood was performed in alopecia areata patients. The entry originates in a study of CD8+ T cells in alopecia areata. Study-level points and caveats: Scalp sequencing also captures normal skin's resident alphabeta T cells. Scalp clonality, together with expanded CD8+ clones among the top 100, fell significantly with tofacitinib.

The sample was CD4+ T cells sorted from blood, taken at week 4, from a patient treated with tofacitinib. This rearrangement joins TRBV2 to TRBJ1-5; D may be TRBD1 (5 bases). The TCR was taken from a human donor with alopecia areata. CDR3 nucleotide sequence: TGTGCCAGCACCTTCGGGGCCCCTCAGCCCCAGCATTTT. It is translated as CASTFGAPQPQHF. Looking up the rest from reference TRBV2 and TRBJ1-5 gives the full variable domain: EPEVTQTPSHQVTQMGQEVILRCVPISNHLYFYWYRQILGQKVEFLVSFYNNEISEKSEIFDDQFSVERPDGSNFTLKIRSTKLEDSAMYFCASTFGAPQPQHFGDGTRLSIL.